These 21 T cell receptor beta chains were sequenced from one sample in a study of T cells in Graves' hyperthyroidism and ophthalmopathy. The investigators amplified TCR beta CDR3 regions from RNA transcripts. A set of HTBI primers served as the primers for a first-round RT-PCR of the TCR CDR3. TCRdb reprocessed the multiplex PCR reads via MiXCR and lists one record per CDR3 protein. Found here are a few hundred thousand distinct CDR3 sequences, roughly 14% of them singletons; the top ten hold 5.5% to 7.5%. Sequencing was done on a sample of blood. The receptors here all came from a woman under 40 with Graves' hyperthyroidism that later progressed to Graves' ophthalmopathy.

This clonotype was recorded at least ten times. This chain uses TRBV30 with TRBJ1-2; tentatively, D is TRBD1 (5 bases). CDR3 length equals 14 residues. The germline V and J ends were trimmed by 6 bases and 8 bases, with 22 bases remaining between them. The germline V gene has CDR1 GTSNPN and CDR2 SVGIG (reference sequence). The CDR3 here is CACQRAGTSWGYTF. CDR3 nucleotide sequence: TGTGCCTGTCAACGGGCCGGGACTAGCTGGGGCTACACCTTC. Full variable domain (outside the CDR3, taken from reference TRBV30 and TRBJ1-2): SQTIHQWPATLVQPVGSPLSLECTVEGTSNPNLYWYRQAAGRGLQLLFYSVGIGQISSEVPQNLSASRPQDRQFILSSKKLLLSDSGFYLCACQRAGTSWGYTFGSGTRLTVV.

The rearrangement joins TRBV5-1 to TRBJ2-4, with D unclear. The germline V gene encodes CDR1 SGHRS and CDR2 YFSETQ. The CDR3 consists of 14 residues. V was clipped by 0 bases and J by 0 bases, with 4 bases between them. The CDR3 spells CASSLDLAKNIQYF. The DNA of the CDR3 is TGCGCCAGCAGCTTGGACTTAGCCAAAAACATTCAGTACTTC. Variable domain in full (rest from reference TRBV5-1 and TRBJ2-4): KAGVTQTPRYLIKTRGQQVTLSCSPISGHRSVSWYQQTPGQGLQFLFEYFSETQRNKGNFPGRFSGRQFSNSRSEMNVSTLELGDSALYLCASSLDLAKNIQYFGAGTRLSVL.

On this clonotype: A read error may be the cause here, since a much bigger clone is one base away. The CDR3 is CASSNRGRGYGYTF. The CDR3 DNA is TGTGCCAGCAGTAACCGGGGCAGGGGTTATGGCTACACCTTC. This chain uses TRBV6-2 or TRBV6-3 with TRBJ1-2, with a weak D call TRBD1 (6 bases). Between the trimmed V and J ends, which lost 5 bases and 5 bases, there was a span of 15 bases. From germline, CDR1 is MNHEY and CDR2 SVGEGT. This CDR3 region has 14 residues.

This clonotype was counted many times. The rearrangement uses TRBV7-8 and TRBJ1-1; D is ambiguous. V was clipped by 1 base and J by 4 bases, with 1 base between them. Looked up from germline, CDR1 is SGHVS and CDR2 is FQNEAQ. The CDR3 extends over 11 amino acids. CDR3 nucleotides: TGTGCCAGCAGCTTAGGCACTGAAGCTTTCTTT. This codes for CASSLGTEAFF.

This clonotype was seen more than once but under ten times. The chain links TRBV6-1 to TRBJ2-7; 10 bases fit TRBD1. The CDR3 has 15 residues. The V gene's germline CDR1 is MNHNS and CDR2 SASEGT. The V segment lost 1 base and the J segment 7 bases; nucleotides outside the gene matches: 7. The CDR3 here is CASSEVLGQGREQYF. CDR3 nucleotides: TGTGCCAGCAGTGAAGTCCTGGGACAGGGGAGGGAGCAGTACTTC.

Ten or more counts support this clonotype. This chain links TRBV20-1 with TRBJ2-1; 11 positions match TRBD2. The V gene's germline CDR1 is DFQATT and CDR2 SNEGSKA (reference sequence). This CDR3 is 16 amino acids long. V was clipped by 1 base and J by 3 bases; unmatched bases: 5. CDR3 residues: CSARVASGRFYNEQFF. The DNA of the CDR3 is TGCAGTGCTAGAGTTGCTAGCGGGAGGTTCTACAATGAGCAGTTCTTC.

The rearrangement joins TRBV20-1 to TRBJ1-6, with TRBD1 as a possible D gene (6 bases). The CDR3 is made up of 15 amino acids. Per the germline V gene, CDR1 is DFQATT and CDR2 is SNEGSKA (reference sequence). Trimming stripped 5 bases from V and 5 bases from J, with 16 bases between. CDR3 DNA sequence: TGCAGTGCTGCTCACCCGGGACACAATAATTCACCCCTCCACTTT. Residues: CSAAHPGHNNSPLHF.

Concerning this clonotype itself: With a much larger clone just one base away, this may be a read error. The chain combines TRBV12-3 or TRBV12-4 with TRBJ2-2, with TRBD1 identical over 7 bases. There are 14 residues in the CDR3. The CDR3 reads CTSKDRQNVGELFF. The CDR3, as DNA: TGTACCAGCAAGGACAGGCAGAACGTCGGGGAGCTGTTTTTT.

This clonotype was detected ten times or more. The CDR3, as DNA: TGTGCCAGCAGCCCGTTTGGAGCGGGAGGTTCCTACAATGAGCAGTTCTTC. Protein: CASSPFGAGGSYNEQFF. The chain is built from TRBV3-1 and TRBJ2-1; 9 bases map to TRBD2. Germline assignment: CDR1 LGHDT and CDR2 YNNKEL (reference sequence). The CDR3 is 17 residues long. V lost 4 bases to trimming and J lost 1 base; unmatched junction nucleotides: 8.

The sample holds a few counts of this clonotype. CDR3 sequence (DNA): TGTGCCAGCAGCCAAGATCAAGGTCCCTACGAGCAGTACTTC. Its translation: CASSQDQGPYEQYF. The V call is TRBV3-1, the J call TRBJ2-7, with no clear D. Germline CDR1 LGHDT, CDR2 YNNKEL (reference sequence). V lost 0 bases, J lost 2 bases, and 8 bases lay in between. This CDR3 region has 14 residues.

The CDR3, as DNA: TGCGCCAGCAGCCAAGAGGCAGGGGACAGAAGTCGGGCCAAAAACATTCAGTACTTC. Translating it yields CASSQEAGDRSRAKNIQYF. The V call is TRBV4-1, the J call TRBJ2-4; 7 positions agree with TRBD1. CDR3 length: 19 amino acids. Germline CDR1 is MGHRA and CDR2 is YSYEKL. Trimming at V came to 0 bases and at J to 1 base, leaving 12 bases not matched to a gene.

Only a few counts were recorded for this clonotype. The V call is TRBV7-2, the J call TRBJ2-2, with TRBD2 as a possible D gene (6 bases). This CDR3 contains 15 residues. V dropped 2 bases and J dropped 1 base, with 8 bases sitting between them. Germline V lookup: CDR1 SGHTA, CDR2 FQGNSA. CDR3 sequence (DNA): TGTGCCAGCAGCTTACGGGGGTTGAACACCGGGGAGCTGTTTTTT. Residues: CASSLRGLNTGELFF.

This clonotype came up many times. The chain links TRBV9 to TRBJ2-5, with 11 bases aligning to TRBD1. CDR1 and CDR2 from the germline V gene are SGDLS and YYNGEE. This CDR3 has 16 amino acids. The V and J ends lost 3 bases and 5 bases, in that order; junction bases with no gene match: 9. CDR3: CASSAGTGGYLETQYF. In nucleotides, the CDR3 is TGTGCCAGCAGCGCCGGGACAGGGGGTTACTTGGAGACCCAGTACTTC.

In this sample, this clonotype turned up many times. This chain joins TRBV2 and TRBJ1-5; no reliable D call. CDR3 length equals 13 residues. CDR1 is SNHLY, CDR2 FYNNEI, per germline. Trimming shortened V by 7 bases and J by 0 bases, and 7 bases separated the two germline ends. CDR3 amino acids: CASKRDSNQPQHF. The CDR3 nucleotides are TGTGCCAGCAAGCGGGATAGCAATCAGCCCCAGCATTTT.

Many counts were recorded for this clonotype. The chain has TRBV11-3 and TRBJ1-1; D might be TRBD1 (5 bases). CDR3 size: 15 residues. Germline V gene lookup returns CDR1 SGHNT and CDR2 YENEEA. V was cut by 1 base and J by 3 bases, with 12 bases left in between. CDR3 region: CASSLADSLYTEAFF. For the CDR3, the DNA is TGTGCCAGCAGCTTAGCTGACAGTCTTTACACTGAAGCTTTCTTT.

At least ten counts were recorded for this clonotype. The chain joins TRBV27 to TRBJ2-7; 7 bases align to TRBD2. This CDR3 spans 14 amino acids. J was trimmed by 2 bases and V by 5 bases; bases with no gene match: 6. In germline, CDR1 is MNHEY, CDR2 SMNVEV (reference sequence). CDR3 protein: CASSTGTTAYEQYF. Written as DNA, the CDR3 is TGTGCCAGCAGTACCGGGACTACCGCCTACGAGCAGTACTTC.

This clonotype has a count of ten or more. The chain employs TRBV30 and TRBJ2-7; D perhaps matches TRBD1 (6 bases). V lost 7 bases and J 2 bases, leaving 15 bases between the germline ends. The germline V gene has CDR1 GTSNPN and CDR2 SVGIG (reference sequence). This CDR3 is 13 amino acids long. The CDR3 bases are TGTGCCTTCCTCCAGGGGATCACCTACGAGCAGTACTTC. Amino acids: CAFLQGITYEQYF.

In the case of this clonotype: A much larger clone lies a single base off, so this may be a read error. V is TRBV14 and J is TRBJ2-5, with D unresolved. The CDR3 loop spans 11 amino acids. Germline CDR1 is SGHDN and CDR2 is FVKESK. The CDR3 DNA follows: TGTGCCAGGAGCCAGTCAGAGACCCAGTACTTC. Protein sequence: CARSQSETQYF.

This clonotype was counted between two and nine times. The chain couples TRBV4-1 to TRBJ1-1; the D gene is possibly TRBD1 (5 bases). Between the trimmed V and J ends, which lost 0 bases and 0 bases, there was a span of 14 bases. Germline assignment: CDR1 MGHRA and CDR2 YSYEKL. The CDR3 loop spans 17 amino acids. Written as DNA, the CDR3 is TGCGCCAGCAGCCAAGATATGGGACGGATACTGAACACTGAAGCTTTCTTT. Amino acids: CASSQDMGRILNTEAFF.

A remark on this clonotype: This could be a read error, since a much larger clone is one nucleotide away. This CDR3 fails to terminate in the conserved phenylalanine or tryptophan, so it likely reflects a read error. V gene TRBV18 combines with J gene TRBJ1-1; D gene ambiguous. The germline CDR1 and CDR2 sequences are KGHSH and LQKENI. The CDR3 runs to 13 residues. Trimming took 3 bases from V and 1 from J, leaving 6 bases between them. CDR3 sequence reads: CASSPPQNTEAFL. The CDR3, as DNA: TGTGCCAGCTCACCGCCTCAGAACACTGAAGCTTTCCTT.

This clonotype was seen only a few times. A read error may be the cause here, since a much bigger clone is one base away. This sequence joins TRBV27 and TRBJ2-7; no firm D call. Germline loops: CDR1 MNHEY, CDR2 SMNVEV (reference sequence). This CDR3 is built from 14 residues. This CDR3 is CASSTRHDSSEQYF. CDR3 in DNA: TGTGCCAGCAGCACTCGACATGACTCCTCCGAGCAGTACTTC.